Following are 8 T cell receptor beta chains from one sample sequenced in a study of blood T cell repertoires in COVID-19. Generated by immunoSEQ multiplex PCR, the TCRdb table keeps only in-frame clones and is missing some. This sample has roughly 390,000 clones, with more than 70% found just once. Source material: peripheral blood. The origin of the receptors is a woman aged 30 to 39 with COVID-19, enrolled during active disease.

This chain uses TRBV6-5 with TRBJ1-4; D is undetermined. This CDR3 has 13 amino acids. From germline, CDR1 is MNHEY and CDR2 SVGAGI. V lost 9 bases, J lost 3 bases, and 11 bases lay in between. Here the CDR3 reads CASSRDSNEKLFF. In DNA form, the CDR3 reads TGTGCCAGTTCCCGGGATTCTAATGAAAAACTGTTTTTT.

V gene TRBV2 combines with J gene TRBJ1-2; no clear D gene. There are 13 residues in the CDR3. Trimming removed 4 bases from V and 4 bases from J, with 10 bases in between. Germline V gene data show CDR1 as SNHLY and CDR2 as FYNNEI. In DNA form, the CDR3 reads TGTGCCAGCAGTGTGGACCGGGGCTATGGCTACACCTTC. It translates to CASSVDRGYGYTF.

The chain links TRBV5-1 to TRBJ2-7, with D perhaps matching TRBD2 (5 bases). The CDR3 loop spans 14 amino acids. V lost 4 bases and J 7 bases, leaving 18 bases between the germline ends. The V gene's germline CDR1 is SGHRS and CDR2 YFSETQ. Written as DNA, the CDR3 is TGCGCCAGCAGCCCGGTCCTATCCCGGGGAGAGCAGTACTTC. The encoded protein is CASSPVLSRGEQYF.

The rearrangement uses TRBV27 and TRBJ1-1, with no clear D. Germline V gene sequence: CDR1 MNHEY, CDR2 SMNVEV (reference sequence). The length of the CDR3 is 13 residues. Trimming removed 2 bases at V and 6 bases at J, with 10 bases between. The DNA of the CDR3 is TGTGCCAGCAGTTTAACCCCGGGTCCTGAAGCTTTCTTT. Amino acid sequence: CASSLTPGPEAFF.

The CDR3 DNA is TGTGCCACCTCTTCGGGGACAGGGACAATCAACACTGAAGCTTTCTTT. This translates into CATSSGTGTINTEAFF. The chain combines TRBV24-1 with TRBJ1-1, with TRBD1 identical over 9 bases. V lost 9 bases, J lost 2 bases, and 12 bases stayed unmatched. Germline V gene sequence: CDR1 KGHDR, CDR2 SFDVKD. CDR3 length equals 16 residues.

The V and J genes are TRBV20-1 and TRBJ2-2; 7 nucleotides agree with TRBD1. CDR1 is DFQATT and CDR2 is SNEGSKA in the germline V gene (reference sequence). V was pared by 3 bases and J by 5 bases, with 9 bases of the junction left unmatched. This CDR3 contains 15 residues. The CDR3 coding sequence is TGCAGTGCTAGTATGTTGGCAGGGGGTACCGGGGAGCTGTTTTTT. This sequence encodes CSASMLAGGTGELFF.

The chain couples TRBV6-2 or TRBV6-3 to TRBJ1-5; maybe TRBD1 (6 bases). Germline V gives CDR1 MNHEY, CDR2 SVGEGT. The CDR3 totals 15 residues. V shed 6 bases and J shed 0 bases, with 12 bases lying between them. The DNA of the CDR3 is TGTGCCAGCAGACCTCGGACAGATAGCAATCAGCCCCAGCATTTT. This sequence encodes CASRPRTDSNQPQHF.

The chain carries TRBV5-1 and TRBJ2-3; D is unresolved. The CDR3 runs 13 residues. V was cut by 4 bases and J by 4 bases, with 10 bases left in between. Per the germline V gene, CDR1 is SGHRS and CDR2 is YFSETQ. The chain's CDR3 is CASSLSTADTQYF. CDR3 sequence (DNA): TGCGCCAGCAGCCTCTCCACAGCAGATACGCAGTATTTT.